This T cell receptor (beta chain) was recovered during a study of cytomegalovirus exposure and HLA in healthy donors. The donors were members of the validation cohort, which comprised 120 subjects and was separate from the first cohort of some 680 subjects. Looked up from germline, CDR1 is LNHDA and CDR2 is SQIVND (reference sequence). Deletions cut 6 bases from V and 5 bases from J, with 14 bases between. This CDR3 spans 15 amino acids. With regard to this clone: What it binds is unknown.

Study results and limitations: Cytomegalovirus status, reportedly, was diagnosed with high specificity and sensitivity by the classifier. Among TCR beta chains, those listed as cytomegalovirus-associated numbered around 180. TCR sequences were mostly rare, though some public TCRs occurred in many donors.

Profiling relied on immunoSEQ multiplex PCR, and the TCRdb table lists in-frame clones only, not all of them. This sample has about 72,000 clones; 94% occur once, and the top ten carry roughly 0.6%. The chain joins TRBV19 to TRBJ1-6; no clear D gene. The TCR was taken from a woman aged 18-30 years in good health and CMV-seronegative. What was sequenced was PBMCs. The CDR3 here is CASRTDGKNNSPLHF. The CDR3 nucleotides are TGTGCCAGTAGAACGGACGGGAAAAATAATTCACCCCTCCACTTT.